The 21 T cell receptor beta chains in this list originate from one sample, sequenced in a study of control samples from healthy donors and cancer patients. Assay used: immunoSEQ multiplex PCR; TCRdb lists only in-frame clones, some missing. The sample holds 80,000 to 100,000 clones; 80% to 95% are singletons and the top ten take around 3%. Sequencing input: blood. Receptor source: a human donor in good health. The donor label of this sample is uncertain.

CDR3 DNA sequence: TGTGCCAGCAGTGCGGCCCGGGACAGGGCGAACACTGAAGCTTTCTTT. Amino acids: CASSAARDRANTEAFF. This chain links TRBV27 with TRBJ1-1; 9 bases are shared with TRBD1. The CDR3 loop spans 16 amino acids. The V gene's germline CDR1 is MNHEY and CDR2 SMNVEV (reference sequence). V was pared by 5 bases and J by 1 base, with 8 bases of the junction left unmatched.

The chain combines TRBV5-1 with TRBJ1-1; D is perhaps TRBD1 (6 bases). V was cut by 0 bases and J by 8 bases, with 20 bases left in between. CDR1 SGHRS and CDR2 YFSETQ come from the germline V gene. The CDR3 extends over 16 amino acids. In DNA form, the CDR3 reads TGCGCCAGCAGCTTGGGGGCCTCCGGGGGGGCGAGAGAAGCTTTCTTT. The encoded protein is CASSLGASGGAREAFF.

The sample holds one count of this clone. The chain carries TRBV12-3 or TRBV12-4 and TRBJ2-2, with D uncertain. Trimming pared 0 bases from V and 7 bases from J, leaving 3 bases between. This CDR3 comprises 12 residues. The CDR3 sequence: CASSLAFGELFF. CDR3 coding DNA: TGTGCCAGCAGTTTAGCTTTCGGGGAGCTGTTTTTT.

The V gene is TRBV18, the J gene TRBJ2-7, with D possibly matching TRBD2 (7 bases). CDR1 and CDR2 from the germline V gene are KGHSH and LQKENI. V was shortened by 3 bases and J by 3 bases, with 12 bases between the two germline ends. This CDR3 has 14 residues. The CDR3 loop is CASSPAGANYEQYF. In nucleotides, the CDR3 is TGTGCCAGCTCACCGGCGGGGGCTAACTACGAGCAGTACTTC.

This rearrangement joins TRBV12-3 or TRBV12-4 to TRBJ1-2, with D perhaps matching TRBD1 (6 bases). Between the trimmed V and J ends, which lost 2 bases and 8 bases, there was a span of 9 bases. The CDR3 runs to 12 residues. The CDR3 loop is CASSLFGGGYTF. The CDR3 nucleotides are TGTGCCAGCAGTTTATTCGGGGGCGGCTACACCTTC.

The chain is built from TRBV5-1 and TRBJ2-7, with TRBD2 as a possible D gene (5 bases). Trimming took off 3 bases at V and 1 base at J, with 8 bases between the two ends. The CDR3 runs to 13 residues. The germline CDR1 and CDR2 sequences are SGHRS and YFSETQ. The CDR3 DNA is TGCGCCAGCAGCTCGGGAAGTTCCTACGAGCAGTACTTC. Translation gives CASSSGSSYEQYF. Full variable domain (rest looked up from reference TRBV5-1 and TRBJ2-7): KAGVTQTPRYLIKTRGQQVTLSCSPISGHRSVSWYQQTPGQGLQFLFEYFSETQRNKGNFPGRFSGRQFSNSRSEMNVSTLELGDSALYLCASSSGSSYEQYFGPGTRLTVT.

The CDR3 protein is CASSFSRGSGGTPLETQYF. The CDR3 DNA follows: TGTGCCAGCAGCTTCTCTCGGGGTAGCGGGGGGACCCCGTTGGAGACCCAGTACTTC. This chain links TRBV7-8 with TRBJ2-5; 10 bases are shared with TRBD2. The germline V gene has CDR1 SGHVS and CDR2 FQNEAQ. V shed 3 bases and J 5 bases; nucleotides not matched to a gene: 18. The CDR3 has 19 residues.

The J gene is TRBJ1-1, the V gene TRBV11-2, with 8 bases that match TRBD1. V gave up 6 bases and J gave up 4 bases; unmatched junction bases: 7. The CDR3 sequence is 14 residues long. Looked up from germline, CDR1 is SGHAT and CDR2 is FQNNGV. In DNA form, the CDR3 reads TGTGCCAGCAGTCCCCAGGGGGCTATCACTGAAGCTTTCTTT. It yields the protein CASSPQGAITEAFF.

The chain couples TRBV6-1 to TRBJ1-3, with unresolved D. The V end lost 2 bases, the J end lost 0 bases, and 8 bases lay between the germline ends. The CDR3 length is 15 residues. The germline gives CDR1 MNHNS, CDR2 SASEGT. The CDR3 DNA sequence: TGTGCCAGCAGTGAAAAGGGAGGCTCTGGAAACACCATATATTTT. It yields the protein CASSEKGGSGNTIYF.

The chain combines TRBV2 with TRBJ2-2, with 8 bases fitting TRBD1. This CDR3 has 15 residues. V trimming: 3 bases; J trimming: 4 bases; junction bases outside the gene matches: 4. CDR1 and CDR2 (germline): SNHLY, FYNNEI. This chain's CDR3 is CASSETGVGTGELFF. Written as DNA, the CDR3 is TGTGCCAGCAGTGAGACAGGGGTAGGCACCGGGGAGCTGTTTTTT.

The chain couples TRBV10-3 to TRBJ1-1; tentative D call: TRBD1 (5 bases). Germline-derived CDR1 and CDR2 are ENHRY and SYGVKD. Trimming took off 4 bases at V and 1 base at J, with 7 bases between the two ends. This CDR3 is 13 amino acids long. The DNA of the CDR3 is TGTGCCATCAGTGTTACAGGGAACACTGAAGCTTTCTTT. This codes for CAISVTGNTEAFF.

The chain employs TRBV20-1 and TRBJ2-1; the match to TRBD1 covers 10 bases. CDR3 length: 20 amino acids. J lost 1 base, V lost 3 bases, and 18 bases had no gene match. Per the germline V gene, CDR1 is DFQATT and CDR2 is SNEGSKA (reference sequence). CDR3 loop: CSASRQIRDRGLPSYNEQFF. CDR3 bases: TGCAGTGCTAGTCGGCAAATTAGGGACAGGGGCCTTCCTTCCTACAATGAGCAGTTCTTC.

The CDR3 coding sequence is TGCAGCGTTGTTGCGGGGGGGCGACACAATGAGCAGTTCTTC. Translation gives CSVVAGGRHNEQFF. The V and J genes are TRBV29-1 and TRBJ2-1; TRBD2 matches at 9 bases. Germline lookup yields CDR1 SQVTM and CDR2 ANQGSEA. The CDR3 runs to 14 residues. Losses at the gene ends were 4 bases for V and 5 bases for J; bases not matched to a gene: 6.

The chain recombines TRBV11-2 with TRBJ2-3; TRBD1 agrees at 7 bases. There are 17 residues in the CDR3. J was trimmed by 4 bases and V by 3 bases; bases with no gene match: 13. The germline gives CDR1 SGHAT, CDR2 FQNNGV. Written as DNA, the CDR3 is TGTGCCAGCAGCTTTCCCAGAGAGGGGGCTGGGGCAGATACGCAGTATTTT. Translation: CASSFPREGAGADTQYF.

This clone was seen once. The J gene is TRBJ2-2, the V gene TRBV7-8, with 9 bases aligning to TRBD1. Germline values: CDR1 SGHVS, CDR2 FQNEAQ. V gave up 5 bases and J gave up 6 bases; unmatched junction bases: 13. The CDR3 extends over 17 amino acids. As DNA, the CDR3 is TGTGCCAGCAGCAAATGGGACAGGGAAGTAGCTGCCGGGGAGCTGTTTTTT. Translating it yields CASSKWDREVAAGELFF.

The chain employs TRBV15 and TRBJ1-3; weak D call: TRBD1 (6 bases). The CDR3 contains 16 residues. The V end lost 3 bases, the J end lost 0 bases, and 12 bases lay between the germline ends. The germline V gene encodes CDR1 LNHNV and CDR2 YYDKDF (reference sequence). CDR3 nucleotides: TGTGCCACCAGCAGGGGGGACACCGACTCTGGAAACACCATATATTTT. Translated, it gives CATSRGDTDSGNTIYF.

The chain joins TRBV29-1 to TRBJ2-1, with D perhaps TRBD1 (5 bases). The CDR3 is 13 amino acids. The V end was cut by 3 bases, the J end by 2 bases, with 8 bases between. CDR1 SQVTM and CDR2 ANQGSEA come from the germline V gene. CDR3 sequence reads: CSVEIRAYNEQFF. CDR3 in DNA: TGCAGCGTTGAGATCAGGGCCTACAATGAGCAGTTCTTC.

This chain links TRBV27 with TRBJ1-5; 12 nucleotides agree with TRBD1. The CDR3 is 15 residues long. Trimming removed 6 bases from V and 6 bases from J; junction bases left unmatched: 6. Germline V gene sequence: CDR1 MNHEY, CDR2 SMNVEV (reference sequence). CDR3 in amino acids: CASRPGTGGTQPQHF. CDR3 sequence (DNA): TGTGCCAGCAGACCCGGGACAGGGGGCACTCAGCCCCAGCATTTT.

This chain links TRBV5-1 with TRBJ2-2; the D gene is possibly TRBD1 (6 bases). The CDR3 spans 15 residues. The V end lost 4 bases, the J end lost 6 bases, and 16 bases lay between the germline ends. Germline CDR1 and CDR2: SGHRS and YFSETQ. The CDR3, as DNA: TGCGCCAGCAGCATACAGGGTGATGGACCCGGGGAGCTGTTTTTT. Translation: CASSIQGDGPGELFF.

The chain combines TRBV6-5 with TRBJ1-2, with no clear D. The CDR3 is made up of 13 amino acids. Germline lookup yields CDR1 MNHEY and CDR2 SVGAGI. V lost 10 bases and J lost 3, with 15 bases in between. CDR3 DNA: TGTGCCACCCCTCGGACGCCTGACTATGGCTACACCTTC. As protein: CATPRTPDYGYTF.

The CDR3 nucleotides are TGTGCCAGTAGTACGACAGTTATCAGTTCACCCCTCCACTTT. Translating it yields CASSTTVISSPLHF. This rearrangement joins TRBV19 to TRBJ1-6; TRBD1 is a possible D gene (5 bases). CDR3 size: 14 residues. The germline CDR1 and CDR2 sequences are LNHDA and SQIVND (reference sequence). With 4 bases removed from V and 9 bases from J, the gap between germline ends came to 13 bases.